These 15 T cell receptor beta chains were all obtained from the same sample, sequenced in a study of blood T cell repertoires in COVID-19. TCRdb keeps only in-frame clones here, not all; method: immunoSEQ multiplex PCR. Here the sample spans 150,000 or so clones, roughly 87% being singletons. Material for sequencing was PBMCs or T cells enriched from blood (not recorded which). All receptors derive from a human donor with acute COVID-19. The donor label of this sample is uncertain.

The chain carries TRBV4-3 and TRBJ1-5; the D gene is possibly TRBD1 (5 bases). The length of the CDR3 is 13 residues. Trimming left V 4 bases short and J 5 bases short, with 9 bases between. Germline V CDR1 and CDR2: LGHNA, YSLEER. The CDR3 loop is CASSLGRDQPQHF. DNA for the CDR3: TGCGCCAGCAGCCTAGGCAGGGATCAGCCCCAGCATTTT.

This chain connects TRBV27 to TRBJ1-4; no firm D call. The CDR3 is 14 amino acids. Germline V gene lookup returns CDR1 MNHEY and CDR2 SMNVEV (reference sequence). V lost 2 bases and J lost 8, with 12 bases in between. The CDR3 loop is CASSLRGRGEKLFF. The CDR3 nucleotides are TGTGCCAGCAGTTTAAGAGGGCGAGGCGAAAAACTGTTTTTT.

This chain uses TRBV7-3 with TRBJ2-2; D perhaps matches TRBD2 (6 bases). The CDR3 covers 16 residues. Trimming stripped 2 bases from V and 1 base from J, with 11 bases between. Per germline, CDR1 SGHTA and CDR2 FQGTGA. In DNA form, the CDR3 reads TGTGCCAGCAGCTTACACGGGGGAGTGAACACCGGGGAGCTGTTTTTT. Amino acids: CASSLHGGVNTGELFF.

This clone was recorded a few times. The CDR3 DNA sequence: TGCGCCAGCAGCTTGGACAGGCAAACTACCTACGAGCAGTACTTC. It yields the protein CASSLDRQTTYEQYF. The chain combines TRBV5-1 with TRBJ2-7; the D gene is possibly TRBD1 (5 bases). CDR3 size: 15 residues. Trimming took off 0 bases at V and 2 bases at J, with 12 bases between the two ends. The germline V gene encodes CDR1 SGHRS and CDR2 YFSETQ.

CDR3 sequence (DNA): TGTGCCTGGAGTGGGTCGGGACAGGGCTACGAGCAGTACTTC. It encodes CAWSGSGQGYEQYF. The chain combines TRBV30 with TRBJ2-7; TRBD1 aligns across 9 bases. Germline V gene lookup returns CDR1 GTSNPN and CDR2 SVGIG (reference sequence). V dropped 1 base and J dropped 3; count of bases not matched to a gene: 4. This CDR3 contains 14 residues.

This chain joins TRBV5-6 and TRBJ2-3, with 7 positions matching TRBD1. This CDR3 region has 17 residues. The germline gives CDR1 SGHDT, CDR2 YYEEEE. V lost 1 base, J lost 4 bases, and 12 bases stayed unmatched. CDR3 coding DNA: TGTGCCAGCAGCTTGTTGAAAGGGACAGAGATTGCAGATACGCAGTATTTT. It is translated as CASSLLKGTEIADTQYF.

The genes are TRBV7-9 and TRBJ2-3, with D maybe TRBD2 (6 bases). Trimming pared 0 bases from V and 6 bases from J, leaving 7 bases between. CDR1 is SEHNR, CDR2 FQNEAQ, per germline (reference sequence). CDR3 length: 13 residues. CDR3 in DNA: TGTGCCAGCAGCTTAGCGGCGGGGGATACGCAGTATTTT. Its translation is CASSLAAGDTQYF.

The CDR3 reads CATSDRGEGVEKLFF. The CDR3 nucleotides are TGTGCCACCAGTGACCGGGGCGAGGGGGTTGAAAAACTGTTTTTT. The chain has TRBV24-1 and TRBJ1-4; tentatively, D is TRBD1 (6 bases). Germline CDR1 KGHDR, CDR2 SFDVKD. V was trimmed by 4 bases and J by 7 bases, leaving 15 bases between them. The CDR3 spans 15 residues.

This clone has only a few counts. The rearrangement joins TRBV28 to TRBJ1-5; no firm D call. The CDR3 length is 12 residues. V was pared by 6 bases and J by 4 bases, with 7 bases between. CDR1 and CDR2 from the germline V gene are MDHEN and SYDVKM. The CDR3 loop reads CASSFLNQPQHF. In DNA form, the CDR3 reads TGTGCCAGCAGCTTCCTTAATCAGCCCCAGCATTTT.

This clone was seen only once. The rearrangement links TRBV11-2 to TRBJ2-2; tentative D call: TRBD2 (6 bases). This CDR3 is 16 amino acids long. Trimming shortened V by 3 bases and J by 4 bases, and 15 bases separated the two germline ends. Germline lookup yields CDR1 SGHAT and CDR2 FQNNGV. This CDR3 reads CASSLNSGPFTGELFF. The CDR3 bases are TGTGCCAGCAGCTTGAACAGCGGGCCGTTCACCGGGGAGCTGTTTTTT. The full variable domain, completed using reference TRBV11-2 and TRBJ2-2, is EAGVAQSPRYKIIEKRQSVAFWCNPISGHATLYWYQQILGQGPKLLIQFQNNGVVDDSQLPKDRFSAERLKGVDSTLKIQPAKLEDSAVYLCASSLNSGPFTGELFFGEGSRLTVL.

CDR3 residues: CASSPAGAATDTQYF. The DNA for the CDR3 is TGTGCCAGCTCACCAGCGGGGGCCGCGACAGATACGCAGTATTTT. V usage is TRBV18 and J usage is TRBJ2-3, with D possibly matching TRBD2 (7 bases). V shed 2 bases and J shed 3 bases, with 12 bases lying between them. This CDR3 comprises 15 residues. Germline assignment: CDR1 KGHSH and CDR2 LQKENI.

V gene TRBV2 combines with J gene TRBJ1-1; 9 bases line up with TRBD1. The CDR3 has 16 residues. The germline gives CDR1 SNHLY, CDR2 FYNNEI. V lost 9 bases and J lost 4; bases outside the gene matches: 15. CDR3 sequence reads: CARGTGRSFGGTEAFF. As DNA, the CDR3 is TGTGCCAGGGGGACAGGGAGATCATTTGGGGGCACTGAAGCTTTCTTT.

A single count supports this clone. V is TRBV5-5 and J is TRBJ2-7; D gene unclear. Trimming stripped 0 bases from V and 0 bases from J, with 4 bases between. The CDR3 is 13 amino acids. Per germline, CDR1 SGHKS and CDR2 YYEKEE (reference sequence). CDR3 sequence reads: CASSLAFSYEQYF. Here the CDR3 DNA reads TGTGCCAGCAGCTTGGCATTCTCCTACGAGCAGTACTTC.

V usage is TRBV29-1 and J usage is TRBJ2-7, with D unclear. Germline V gene data show CDR1 as SQVTM and CDR2 as ANQGSEA. V was cut by 2 bases and J by 1 base, with 12 bases left in between. This CDR3 spans 14 amino acids. CDR3 in amino acids: CSVELAGESYEQYF. The DNA for the CDR3 is TGCAGCGTTGAATTGGCCGGAGAGTCCTACGAGCAGTACTTC.

Written as DNA, the CDR3 is TGTGCCAGCAGCTTAGGAGGGGGTAGGTCGCTAGACGAGCAGTACTTC. It translates to CASSLGGGRSLDEQYF. The gene calls are TRBV7-2 and TRBJ2-7; D possibly corresponds to TRBD1 (6 bases). Per germline, CDR1 SGHTA and CDR2 FQGNSA. Trimming shortened V by 1 base and J by 5 bases, and 18 bases separated the two germline ends. The CDR3 is 16 amino acids.